What follows describes a single T cell receptor beta chain. Its binding antigen is unknown. The record has no base qualities; no much larger clone is one base away. The germline V gene (reference sequence) yields LGHDT for CDR1 and YNNKEL for CDR2. Its CDR3 holds 18 amino acids, cysteine through phenylalanine. The sequence is cut down to CDR3 DNA, 54 bases in frame from base 1. The V end loses 4 bases and the J end loses 6 bases, and a stretch of 25 bases separates them. The sample is drawn from a study of blood T cell repertoires in COVID-19 (dated by TCRdb to the early 2020s). For the study in its entirety: The collaborator samples originated in the United States, Italy and Spain and spanned the acute and convalescent phases of COVID-19. The prospective study material was composed of cDNA or gDNA derived from T cells, B-cell-depleted T cells, or PBMCs. The dataset comprised deeply sampled blood TCRbeta repertoires from subjects exposed to, actively infected with, or recovered from COVID-19. The repertoires were made available in a free public database intended to serve as a resource for research on the immune response to SARS-CoV-2. Samples came from the ongoing ImmuneRACE study (first 160 participants) plus 1,254 subjects from 6 global collaborators. The sample metadata nearly always contained a de-identified subject ID, COVID-19 status, age in years and sex. HLA class I and class II types, where available, came from metadata supplied by the sample provider rather than from assay-based typing.

Overall study outcomes, separate from this receptor: Clinical and demographic metadata were provided uncurated, with the amount varying by source and participant.

The immunoSEQ Assay, a bias-controlled multiplex PCR, was used to amplify TCRbeta CDR3 regions from genomic DNA. The authors processed their data as follows. The number of nucleated cells in each sample was estimated from the amplification of reference gene primers within the assay. To quantify the absolute abundance of each unique TCRbeta CDR3 rearrangement, sequence reads were collapsed and filtered. For each sample, productive Simpson clonality was calculated as the square root of Simpson's diversity index across productive rearrangements. TCRdb re-hosts the immuneACCESS table, in-frame sequences only. Its copies lack some clones; in the studies checked, an unresolved V gene accounts for under half of them, and the cause for the rest is not known. V and J calls plus clone size are reproduced from that table; the DNA served to infer D and trimming. Within this sample are 140,000 to 150,000 clones, with 84% of them counted one time only. Roughly 5.5% of the sample comes from the top ten.

Enrolling through a virtual design, the prospective study's participants ranged in age from about 18 to 89 years and lived across 24 United States geographic areas. In the prospective study, cohorts were assigned on the basis of participant-reported clinical history obtained from a screening survey and a study questionnaire. Exposed participants had been in contact with someone with a PCR-confirmed or clinician-diagnosed COVID-19 case within 2 weeks of study entry. Each participant in the prospective study had whole blood, serum and a nasopharyngeal or oropharyngeal swab collected by mobile phlebotomists. Over an approximately 2-month period, participants in the prospective study had the option of providing additional blood draws and questionnaires. Prospective study blood samples were shipped either frozen or at room temperature before DNA extraction.

The sequence was obtained from a woman between 45 and 65 years old who had been exposed to COVID-19. The sequenced sample was PBMCs or T cells enriched from blood (not recorded which). The chain employs TRBV3-1 (or the pseudogene TRBV3-2) and TRBJ1-5, and perhaps TRBD1 as D gene, on 5 matching bases. The DNA is as follows: TGTGCCAGCAGCCTACCCCAATATCCGGTTGGGGGGGGTCAGCCCCAGCATTTT. Translated, it gives CASSLPQYPVGGGQPQHF.